The clone carrying this T cell receptor (beta chain) showed up just a few times. Antigen unknown. This CDR3 has 16 residues. Germline-derived CDR1 and CDR2 are DFQATT and SNEGSKA (reference sequence). Germline trimming cut 0 bases from V and 6 bases from J; bases unmatched to any gene: 12. A sample-barcoded 5' primer and a J-beta primer mix were used in a second PCR of roughly 7 to 12 cycles. A tag from a template-switch adaptor with 12 random nucleotides marked each cDNA molecule. TCRdb itself ran the 5' RACE reads through MiXCR, one entry per CDR3 protein. The data show approximately 850,000 distinct CDR3 sequences, approximately 44% seen once. This sample is drawn from a study of blood T cells in healthy people across ages. General observations from the study: It was the long-lived donors that had more naive CD4+ cells and higher diversity than aged donors.

Per sample, no less than 5 micrograms of total RNA were extracted. This TCR derives from a man in his sixties in good health. Material for sequencing was blood. This chain links TRBV20-1 with TRBJ2-3; TRBD2 aligns across 7 bases. CDR3 sequence: CSARDWGGLSMDTQYF. CDR3 sequence (DNA): TGCAGTGCTAGAGATTGGGGGGGTCTTAGTATGGATACGCAGTATTTT.